This TCR beta chain was found in a study of T cell clones after liver transplantation (dated by TCRdb to 2018 to 2020). Some background on the complete study: Samples were obtained from ITN030ST, a randomized trial in which withdrawal of immunosuppression was attempted within 2 years of liver transplantation. Donor-reactive T cell clones were identified by TCRbeta sequencing after a pre-transplant mixed lymphocyte reaction and then tracked in post-transplant blood. As an antigen-independent comparator for the donor-reactive sequences, third party-reactive TCRbeta sequences from pre-transplant MLRs were identified as well. Three of the eight recipients were HCV-positive; the others were transplanted for non-autoimmune, non-viral indications. No induction therapy was given to the subjects, and standard immunosuppression was administered until randomization at 12-24 months post-transplant. To count as tolerant, a recipient had to stay completely off immunosuppression for at least one year without liver enzymes climbing beyond twice the upper limit of normal. Blood samples were collected pre-transplant, pre-randomization before withdrawal, and post-randomization after either complete withdrawal or failed withdrawal. The study cohort included 8 liver transplant recipients, of whom 3 were classified as tolerant and 5 as non-tolerant.

Thawed unstimulated PBMCs were stained for CD3, CD4 and CD8 and FACS-sorted into CD3+CD4+ and CD3+CD8+ populations. Randomization to immunosuppression withdrawal applied to every one of the 8 studied subjects. The Qiagen DNeasy Blood and Tissue Kit was used for isolation of genomic DNA. High-throughput TCRbeta CDR3 sequencing of frozen genomic DNA was performed by immunoSEQ, with PCR amplification, mapping, bias correction and internal controls included. The authors' analysis ran thus. Productive rearrangements were kept, and unique TCRbeta sequences were defined by CDR3 nucleotide sequence plus V and J gene. For a sequence to be called donor-reactive, it needed a frequency of at least 0.01% and at least 5-fold expansion in CFSE-low cells compared with unstimulated pre-transplant cells. To ensure at least 90% detection power, minimum frequency thresholds were set for each subject based on that subject's lowest-template unstimulated sample. Jensen-Shannon divergence between the top 1000 TCRbeta sequences post- versus pre-transplant served as the measure of repertoire turnover. Changes in detection of donor-reactive sequences were assessed with two-sided Fisher's exact tests. In TCRdb, the immuneACCESS table is reduced to in-frame sequences with V and J assigned. These tables do not hold every clone; where another copy was compared, an unresolved V gene accounts for under half, and the others remain unexplained. V, J and clone size are those of that table, while D and trimming were read from the DNA. In all, the sample holds roughly 120,000 clones, and 75% to 95% of those were seen once. Around 0.8% of the sample is held by the ten biggest clonotypes.

Beyond this particular receptor, the publication reports: The decline in donor-reactive sequences exceeded the decline in third party-reactive sequences, suggesting partial antigen-specific deletion that was unrelated to withdrawal success. In 5 of 8 subjects, circulating donor-reactive CD4 TCRbeta sequences decreased significantly after transplant, regardless of tolerance or HCV status. Low numbers of available donor cells limited the measurable donor-reactive repertoire in two subjects. Since no allograft tissue specimens were available, donor-reactive T cells may have migrated into the graft instead of being deleted. The conclusions were considered preliminary, being limited by small, heterogeneous patient numbers and non-standardized post-transplant time points. When repertoire turnover was accounted for, significantly reduced detection of donor-reactive sequences was found in 7 of 8 subjects for CD4 and in 8 of 8 subjects for CD8.

The germline V gene provides CDR1 SNHLY and CDR2 FYNNEI. Reading from cysteine to phenylalanine, the CDR3 counts 14 amino acids. The sequence is cut down to CDR3 DNA, 42 bases in frame from base 1. The V end loses 0 bases and the J end loses 8 bases, and a stretch of 13 bases separates them. About this clone itself: This receptor's antigen is unknown. The sample holds no much larger clone one base away, and base qualities are not on file.

Here the sequenced sample was CD4+ T cells from blood, taken 12 months after liver transplant. The sequence is built from TRBV2 and TRBJ1-2, with TRBD1 tentatively as D gene (6 bases match). The sequence derives from a human patient who received a liver transplant. In patients who had a transplant, some T cells may come from the graft donor. Read as DNA, the sequence is TGTGCCAGCAGTGAAGCAGGCAGGGGAGGCGGCTACACCTTC. It codes for CASSEAGRGGGYTF.